This T cell receptor (beta chain) was documented in a study of Ad26.COV2.S vaccination and SARS-CoV-2 variants. A word on this clone: The antigen is unknown.

CDR3 length: 16 amino acids. V dropped 0 bases and J dropped 6 bases, with 15 bases sitting between them. Germline CDR1 reads SEHNR; CDR2 reads FQNEAQ (reference sequence). Study-wide findings and caveats: It was found that vaccine and placebo recipients had similar non-spike TCR breadth. Reported post-vaccination CD8+ and CD4+ T cell responses to spike showed substantial breadth.

Only in-frame clones appear in the TCRdb table, and some are missing; sequencing was by immunoSEQ multiplex PCR. The sample shows approximately 400,000 clones, around 82% of them seen only once. Treatment of the sample: roughly 20 received Ad26.COV2.S at low or high dose, single or two shots; 5 received placebo; per-sample allocation not given. Day 63 after the first injection of vaccine or placebo was the sampling time. Within Boston, the person who donated was an adult of 18-55 years. The source was peripheral blood, collected in a trial of Ad26.COV2.S vaccine versus placebo. The sequence derives from a person aged 18-60 years who received the Ad26.COV2.S COVID-19 vaccine or a placebo. The chain joins TRBV7-9 to TRBJ2-1; TRBD1 might be the D (5 bases). The CDR3 reads CASSLAQGRPINEQFF. CDR3 nucleotide sequence: TGTGCCAGCAGCTTAGCCCAGGGAAGGCCCATCAATGAGCAGTTCTTC.